What follows are 23 T cell receptor beta chains derived from one specimen sequenced in a study of T cell responses to AZD1222 COVID-19 vaccine. Method: immunoSEQ multiplex PCR; TCRdb's copy keeps in-frame clones and lacks some. The sample lists 150,000 or so clones; 80% to 95% were seen once. The sequences come from peripheral blood, collected 28 days after the second AZD1222 dose. The origin of the receptors is an adult who received the AZD1222 COVID-19 vaccine.

This chain uses TRBV2 with TRBJ2-7, with D hard to call. Germline-derived CDR1 and CDR2 are SNHLY and FYNNEI. The CDR3 sequence is 13 residues long. Trimming removed 6 bases from V and 3 bases from J, with 12 bases in between. This chain's CDR3 is CASSPPVIYEQYF. The CDR3 region has the DNA TGTGCCAGCAGCCCCCCGGTGATCTACGAGCAGTACTTC.

This clone has a single count. The V call is TRBV24-1, the J call TRBJ2-1; unclear D gene. V was shortened by 3 bases and J by 10 bases, with 6 bases between the two germline ends. CDR1 is KGHDR and CDR2 is SFDVKD in the germline V gene. This CDR3 has 11 residues. CDR3 coding DNA: TGTGCCACCAGTGATCTCATCGAGCAGTTCTTC. This codes for CATSDLIEQFF.

This chain joins TRBV18 and TRBJ2-7, with a weak D call TRBD1 (5 bases). The CDR3 is 11 amino acids. The V gene lost 4 bases and the J gene lost 9 bases, with 10 bases spanning the gap. Germline V CDR1 and CDR2: KGHSH, LQKENI. The CDR3 DNA follows: TGTGCCAGCTCACGACCAAGGGGGCAGTACTTC. Encoded protein: CASSRPRGQYF.

Details on this clone: The junction and the germline gene differ at one end; a read error may be behind it. J is TRBJ2-5 and V is TRBV30, with D possibly being TRBD2 (6 bases). Germline V lookup: CDR1 GTSNPN, CDR2 SVGIG (reference sequence). This CDR3 is built from 11 residues. The CDR3, as DNA: TGCGGCGGGGCCCAACAAGAGACCCAGTACTTC. Protein product: CGGAQQETQYF.

The chain couples TRBV2 to TRBJ2-7; TRBD2 agrees at 10 bases. The CDR3 length is 13 residues. Trimming at V came to 6 bases and at J to 6 bases, leaving 5 bases not matched to a gene. Germline CDR1 reads SNHLY; CDR2 reads FYNNEI. CDR3 sequence reads: CASREREGPEQYF. The CDR3 region has the DNA TGTGCCAGCAGGGAGCGGGAGGGCCCCGAGCAGTACTTC.

The gene calls are TRBV6-2 or TRBV6-3 and TRBJ1-5; D might be TRBD1 (6 bases). This CDR3 is built from 16 residues. Germline V gene data show CDR1 as MNHEY and CDR2 as SVGEGT. Trimming pared 2 bases from V and 4 bases from J, leaving 15 bases between. CDR3 DNA: TGTGCCAGCAGTTACCCGACAGGCGTCAGTAATCAGCCCCAGCATTTT. This gives the protein CASSYPTGVSNQPQHF.

This clone was counted a few times. J is TRBJ1-2 and V is TRBV11-2; D is ambiguous. V dropped 0 bases and J dropped 3 bases, with 11 bases sitting between them. The germline V gene encodes CDR1 SGHAT and CDR2 FQNNGV. This CDR3 region has 15 residues. CDR3 residues: CASSLDWGGYYGYTF. In nucleotides, the CDR3 is TGTGCCAGCAGCTTAGATTGGGGAGGGTACTATGGCTACACCTTC.

The gene calls are TRBV7-6 and TRBJ1-1; D may be TRBD1 (5 bases). The ends were cut back, 5 bases at V and 4 bases at J, with 17 bases in the middle. The CDR3 contains 15 residues. CDR1 is SGHVS and CDR2 is FNYEAQ in the germline V gene. The CDR3: CASSPRRRGGTEAFF. The CDR3 coding sequence is TGTGCCAGCAGCCCGCGCCGTAGGGGTGGCACTGAAGCTTTCTTT.

The chain uses TRBV28 and TRBJ2-1; the D gene is possibly TRBD1 (6 bases). Deletions cut 7 bases from V and 5 bases from J, with 12 bases between. The CDR3 totals 13 residues. Germline-derived CDR1 and CDR2 are MDHEN and SYDVKM. This chain's CDR3 is CASIQGTDNEQFF. CDR3 DNA: TGTGCCAGCATACAGGGCACCGACAATGAGCAGTTCTTC.

The rearrangement links TRBV6-6 to TRBJ2-1; the D is unclear. Germline CDR1 is MNHNY and CDR2 is SVGAGI (reference sequence). V was trimmed by 5 bases and J by 1 base, leaving 18 bases between them. The CDR3 loop spans 17 amino acids. The CDR3 coding sequence is TGTGCCAGCAGTCCCGCCGACTTGGACCGATCCTACAATGAGCAGTTCTTC. Protein sequence: CASSPADLDRSYNEQFF.

The V call is TRBV6-5, the J call TRBJ1-1, with 9 bases aligning to TRBD1. The CDR3 runs 15 residues. CDR1 is MNHEY, CDR2 SVGAGI, per germline. Losses at the gene ends were 4 bases for V and 8 bases for J; bases not matched to a gene: 11. The CDR3, as DNA: TGTGCCAGCAGTTCTCGGACAGGGGTTGATTCGGAAGCTTTCTTT. This codes for CASSSRTGVDSEAFF.

The V call is TRBV15, the J call TRBJ1-5; TRBD1 might be the D (5 bases). This CDR3 region has 12 residues. V dropped 5 bases and J dropped 7 bases, with 9 bases sitting between them. Germline CDR1 reads LNHNV; CDR2 reads YYDKDF (reference sequence). The CDR3 protein is CATSSWGQPQHF. DNA of the CDR3: TGTGCCACCAGCTCCTGGGGCCAGCCCCAGCATTTT.

CDR3 residues: CASSKDRDYGYTF. As DNA, the CDR3 is TGTGCCAGCAGTAAGGACAGAGACTATGGCTACACCTTC. J is TRBJ1-2 and V is TRBV6-5; D possibly corresponds to TRBD1 (6 bases). V lost 5 bases, J lost 3 bases, and 10 bases lay in between. Germline V lookup: CDR1 MNHEY, CDR2 SVGAGI. The CDR3 sequence is 13 residues long.

The chain employs TRBV2 and TRBJ1-2, with D possibly being TRBD1 (5 bases). There are 11 residues in the CDR3. Between the trimmed V and J ends, which lost 6 bases and 7 bases, there was a span of 9 bases. The germline V gene has CDR1 SNHLY and CDR2 FYNNEI. This chain's CDR3 is CASRSGFGYTF. CDR3 DNA: TGTGCCAGCAGATCAGGGTTTGGCTACACCTTC.

The chain uses TRBV4-1 and TRBJ1-2; 7 nucleotides agree with TRBD1. The CDR3 runs to 17 residues. Germline V gives CDR1 MGHRA, CDR2 YSYEKL. V was clipped by 1 base and J by 4 bases; unmatched bases: 12. In DNA, the CDR3 is TGCGCCAGCAGCCAAGTGACCGGCAGGGGGAGACGCTATGGCTACACCTTC. It is translated as CASSQVTGRGRRYGYTF.

The chain couples TRBV5-5 to TRBJ1-5; 7 bases agree with TRBD1. This CDR3 contains 16 residues. Germline CDR1 is SGHKS and CDR2 is YYEKEE (reference sequence). J lost 3 bases, V lost 4 bases, and 10 bases had no gene match. CDR3 bases: TGTGCCAGCAGCATGGTCGGGACAGCGCCCAATCAGCCCCAGCATTTT. Protein: CASSMVGTAPNQPQHF.

The rearrangement joins TRBV30 to TRBJ1-2, with 7 nucleotides matching TRBD1. Germline CDR1 and CDR2: GTSNPN and SVGIG (reference sequence). J was trimmed by 5 bases and V by 7 bases; bases with no gene match: 10. This CDR3 comprises 13 residues. The CDR3 DNA reads as TGTGCCTCGCCGGGACAGAGTTTGTATGGCTACACCTTC. Translated: CASPGQSLYGYTF.

This rearrangement joins TRBV29-1 to TRBJ2-3; 10 bases are shared with TRBD2. The V segment lost 4 bases and the J segment 6 bases; nucleotides outside the gene matches: 22. The CDR3 is 19 amino acids. Per germline, CDR1 SQVTM and CDR2 ANQGSEA. This chain's CDR3 is CSVVRGSASGSPMLDTQYF. As DNA, the CDR3 is TGCAGCGTTGTAAGGGGATCGGCTAGCGGGAGCCCCATGCTGGATACGCAGTATTTT.

This chain uses TRBV13 with TRBJ2-3; TRBD2 matches at 8 bases. This CDR3 has 15 residues. Looked up from germline, CDR1 is PRHDT and CDR2 is FYEKMQ (reference sequence). V lost 0 bases, J lost 6 bases, and 5 bases stayed unmatched. CDR3 nucleotides: TGTGCCAGCAGCTTAGGCGGGAGGGCCTATGATACGCAGTATTTT. Translation gives CASSLGGRAYDTQYF.

This clone showed up just a few times. The chain links TRBV2 to TRBJ1-2; D may be TRBD1 (6 bases). CDR3 length: 13 amino acids. The V gene lost 7 bases and the J gene lost 4 bases, with 13 bases spanning the gap. Germline V gene sequence: CDR1 SNHLY, CDR2 FYNNEI. Here the CDR3 DNA reads TGTGCCAGCAAAGGGACAACAAGCTATGGCTACACCTTC. Encoded protein: CASKGTTSYGYTF.

V and J are TRBV4-2 and TRBJ1-5; 8 nucleotides match TRBD1. After removal of 0 bases from V and 2 bases from J, the junction contained 0 bases not matched to a gene. The CDR3 totals 15 residues. From germline, CDR1 is LGHNA and CDR2 YNFKEQ. This chain's CDR3 is CASSQETGGNQPQHF. The CDR3 nucleotides are TGTGCCAGCAGCCAAGAGACAGGGGGCAATCAGCCCCAGCATTTT.

The chain recombines TRBV27 with TRBJ2-3; D gene unclear. Germline V CDR1 and CDR2: MNHEY, SMNVEV (reference sequence). Trimming pared 6 bases from V and 1 base from J, leaving 17 bases between. The CDR3 is 16 residues long. CDR3: CASSLSSLRRTDTQYF. CDR3 DNA: TGTGCCAGCAGCCTCTCCTCCCTGCGGCGCACAGATACGCAGTATTTT.

The chain's CDR3 is CASSLPAETQYF. The CDR3 DNA sequence: TGTGCCAGCAGCTTGCCGGCAGAGACCCAGTACTTC. This chain uses TRBV5-5 with TRBJ2-5; D gene ambiguous. The CDR3 is 12 amino acids. Germline-derived CDR1 and CDR2 are SGHKS and YYEKEE (reference sequence). Trimming left V 1 base short and J 4 bases short, with 5 bases between. Combining the CDR3 with reference TRBV5-5 and TRBJ2-5 gives the whole variable domain DAGVTQSPTHLIKTRGQQVTLRCSPISGHKSVSWYQQVLGQGPQFIFQYYEKEERGRGNFPDRFSARQFPNYSSELNVNALLLGDSALYLCASSLPAETQYFGPGTRLLVL.